Listed below are T cell receptor beta chains from one sample, sequenced in a study of identical twins. TCRdb independently ran MiXCR on the 5' RACE reads; one entry per CDR3 protein. This table holds about 500,000 distinct CDR3 sequences, 14% found once. The same data also went into a second study, on yellow fever vaccine responses in identical twins.

Sequences were obtained from CD4+ T cells sorted from blood. These receptor sequences come from a woman in her late teens or twenties in good health. CDR3s include the opening cysteine and the closing phenylalanine or tryptophan. D genes are given only for firm matches. Clone size is not always given. Where it is, it says once, few, many or a class for expanded clones.

V gene	J gene	D gene	clone size	CDR3 protein	CDR3 DNA
TRBV3-1	TRBJ2-4	-	few	CASSPPRGIKNIQYF	TGTGCCAGCAGCCCGCCCCGGGGGATCAAAAACATTCAGTACTTC
TRBV19	TRBJ2-7	TRBD1	few	CASTSPGGQGRYEQYF	TGTGCCAGTACCTCCCCTGGGGGACAGGGGCGCTACGAGCAGTACTTC
TRBV7-9	TRBJ2-3	-	-	CASSSGLRGFTDTQYF	TGTGCCAGCAGCTCTGGCCTTCGCGGATTCACAGATACGCAGTATTTT
TRBV20-1	TRBJ1-1	TRBD1	many	CSAVRAGGTEAFF	TGCAGTGCCGTTAGGGCAGGGGGCACTGAAGCTTTCTTT
TRBV29-1	TRBJ2-7	TRBD1	-	CSVEGTASYEQYF	TGCAGCGTTGAGGGGACAGCGTCCTACGAGCAGTACTTC
TRBV5-6	TRBJ2-4	-	few	CASSLGGVKNIQYF	TGTGCCAGCAGCTTGGGGGGTGTCAAAAACATTCAGTACTTC
TRBV27	TRBJ2-4	-	few	CASSFRDGMTKNIQYF	TGTGCCAGCAGTTTCCGGGACGGCATGACCAAAAACATTCAGTACTTC
TRBV5-1	TRBJ2-5	-	-	CASSLQRGGETQYF	TGCGCCAGCAGCTTGCAAAGGGGAGGAGAGACCCAGTACTTC
TRBV20-1	TRBJ1-5	-	-	CSARIGNQPQHF	TGCAGTGCTAGAATAGGCAATCAGCCCCAGCATTTT
TRBV11-2	TRBJ2-1	-	many	CASSLVLGSLNEQFF	TGTGCCAGCAGCTTAGTCCTAGGCAGTCTGAATGAGCAGTTCTTC
TRBV28	TRBJ1-5	-	-	CASSLATRDPNQPQHF	TGTGCCAGCAGTTTGGCAACCCGGGACCCCAATCAGCCCCAGCATTTT
TRBV7-9	TRBJ2-7	TRBD1	few	CASSSGTALGEQYF	TGTGCCAGCAGCTCCGGGACAGCCCTCGGCGAGCAGTACTTC
TRBV5-1	TRBJ2-7	TRBD1	many	CASSLEGQTYEQYF	TGCGCCAGCAGCTTGGAGGGACAGACCTACGAGCAGTACTTC
TRBV27	TRBJ2-7	TRBD1	-	CASSLSVGQTYEQYF	TGTGCCAGCAGTTTAAGCGTGGGACAGACCTACGAGCAGTACTTC
TRBV28	TRBJ2-5	-	many	CASSFPGLETQYF	TGTGCCAGCAGTTTCCCCGGTCTGGAGACCCAGTACTTC
TRBV5-1	TRBJ2-5	TRBD1	-	CASSLGKGQGRETQYF	TGCGCCAGCAGCTTGGGGAAGGGACAGGGTAGAGAGACCCAGTACTTC
TRBV3-1	TRBJ2-7	-	-	CASGDFYEQYF	TGTGCCAGCGGGGACTTCTACGAGCAGTACTTC
TRBV12-3/TRBV12-4	TRBJ2-3	TRBD2	many	CASSPGTSGGSDTQYF	TGTGCCAGCAGTCCTGGGACTAGCGGGGGGTCAGATACGCAGTATTTT
TRBV18	TRBJ1-2	-	-	CASSPVLASGYTF	TGTGCCAGCTCACCAGTCCTGGCTTCTGGCTACACCTTC
TRBV10-1	TRBJ2-7	-	-	CARGIALSSEQYF	TGCGCCAGGGGGATAGCGTTGTCTTCCGAGCAGTACTTC
TRBV18	TRBJ2-7	-	-	CASTFGTGAYEQYF	TGTGCCAGTACCTTCGGGACGGGGGCCTACGAGCAGTACTTC
TRBV2	TRBJ2-6	-	-	CASSVWVGGANVLTF	TGTGCCAGCAGTGTTTGGGTCGGGGGGGCCAACGTCCTGACTTTC
TRBV7-3	TRBJ1-1	-	few	CASSLAGKSEAFF	TGTGCCAGCAGCTTAGCAGGGAAGTCTGAAGCTTTCTTT
TRBV10-3	TRBJ2-6	-	-	CAISESSSGANVLTF	TGTGCCATCAGTGAGAGTAGCTCTGGGGCCAACGTCCTGACTTTC
TRBV6-5	TRBJ2-3	-	few	CASSLPGGAGDTQYF	TGTGCCAGCAGCTTACCAGGGGGGGCTGGGGATACGCAGTATTTT
TRBV6-5	TRBJ2-7	-	few	CASSYSTVGDYEQYF	TGTGCCAGCAGTTACTCGACCGTGGGGGACTACGAGCAGTACTTC
TRBV29-1	TRBJ2-3	TRBD2	few	CSAIRGLGSDTQYF	TGCAGCGCAATAAGGGGACTAGGGTCAGATACGCAGTATTTT
TRBV20-1	TRBJ2-7	-	few	CSAPETGAAYEQYF	TGCAGTGCTCCCGAGACAGGCGCCGCCTACGAGCAGTACTTC
TRBV4-3	TRBJ2-1	TRBD2	many	CASSLRTSSWEQFF	TGCGCCAGCAGCCTAAGGACTAGTTCGTGGGAGCAGTTCTTC
TRBV27	TRBJ1-2	TRBD1	few	CASSLSSQGVRGDYGYTF	TGTGCCAGCAGTTTATCTAGCCAGGGGGTCCGGGGAGACTATGGCTACACCTTC
TRBV10-3	TRBJ2-3	TRBD2	few	CAIGTSGGRPSTDTQYF	TGTGCCATCGGTACTAGCGGGGGGCGGCCCAGCACAGATACGCAGTATTTT
TRBV2	TRBJ1-6	-	few	CATRQDYNSPLHF	TGTGCCACAAGACAGGACTATAATTCACCCCTCCACTTT
TRBV7-2	TRBJ2-2	-	-	CASSFGTPAGELFF	TGTGCCAGCAGCTTTGGGACCCCCGCCGGGGAGCTGTTTTTT
TRBV10-3	TRBJ1-1	-	-	CAISKEPNTEAFF	TGTGCCATCAGCAAGGAGCCGAACACTGAAGCTTTCTTT
TRBV5-1	TRBJ2-2	-	few	CASSRTGDLYTGELFF	TGCGCCAGCAGCCGAACTGGGGATTTGTACACCGGGGAGCTGTTTTTT
TRBV4-2	TRBJ1-6	-	-	CASSQDLAGANSPLHF	TGTGCCAGCAGCCAAGATTTAGCAGGGGCAAATTCACCCCTCCACTTT
TRBV2	TRBJ2-1	TRBD2	-	CASSESLAGGNEQFF	TGTGCCAGCAGTGAAAGCCTAGCGGGAGGAAATGAGCAGTTCTTC
TRBV4-1	TRBJ2-7	TRBD2	few	CASSQPTSGRSYEQYF	TGCGCCAGCAGCCAACCGACTAGCGGACGCTCCTACGAGCAGTACTTC
TRBV20-1	TRBJ2-5	-	-	CGEGRTAQETQYF	TGCGGTGAAGGACGGACTGCACAAGAAACCCAGTACTTC
TRBV12-3/TRBV12-4	TRBJ2-7	-	-	CASSAGRGLNEQYF	TGTGCCAGCAGTGCCGGTAGGGGTCTTAACGAGCAGTACTTC